This T cell receptor (beta chain) derives from a study of blood T cell repertoires in COVID-19. Overall study: COVID-19 samples, acute and convalescent, were from the United States, Italy and Spain. Sources were T cells, B-cell-depleted T cells, or PBMCs; the material itself was cDNA or gDNA.

Authors' analysis steps: Counts of nucleated cells, estimated from reference gene primer amplification, were obtained. The data were produced by immunoSEQ multiplex PCR, yet TCRdb's version contains in-frame clones alone and is incomplete. V and J calls plus clone size are reproduced from that table; the DNA served to infer D and trimming. The sample consists of roughly 60,000 clones, roughly 90% of them appearing once. Seattle patients were enrolled while actively infected and followed longitudinally. This clone was picked up one time. Losses at the gene ends were 3 bases for V and 6 bases for J; bases not matched to a gene: 7. This CDR3 has 14 residues. The germline V gene has CDR1 SQVTM and CDR2 ANQGSEA.

The clonotype comes from a man aged 40-50 years with COVID-19, enrolled during active disease. The chain employs TRBV29-1 and TRBJ1-2; 10 nucleotides line up with TRBD1. The sequenced sample was peripheral blood. The CDR3 reads CSVEGRDRGNGYTF. Here the CDR3 DNA reads TGCAGCGTTGAGGGGAGGGACAGGGGAAATGGCTACACCTTC.